This T cell receptor beta chain appears in the sequencing data of a study of persistence of HIV-infected CD4 T cells. To note about this clone: Its antigen is undetermined.

Germline CDR1 SGHTA, CDR2 FQGTGA. This CDR3 spans 15 amino acids. Between the trimmed V and J ends, which lost 2 bases and 2 bases, there was a span of 10 bases. Sequencing used immunoSEQ version 4 in survey mode. The method was immunoSEQ multiplex PCR; TCRdb's version includes in-frame clones alone and lacks a portion of them. The sample includes more than 35,000 clones, approximately 90% of them seen just once. Cells were stimulated nonspecifically with anti-CD3/anti-CD28 magnetic beads. Sorting selected CD4+ T cells upregulating both CD40 ligand and CD69. This receptor was taken from an adult man with HIV who was CMV-seropositive. This specimen was CD4+ T cells sorted from PBMCs after roughly 17-hour stimulation, taken from a patient who received antiretroviral therapy. The rearrangement uses TRBV7-3 and TRBJ2-1; TRBD1 is a possible D gene (6 bases). Written as DNA, the CDR3 is TGTGCCAGCAGCTTAGGGGACACCGCCTACAATGAGCAGTTCTTC. The encoded protein is CASSLGDTAYNEQFF.